This T cell receptor beta chain was profiled in a study of cytomegalovirus exposure and HLA in healthy donors. This clone occurred once. What it recognizes is unknown. Study results and caveats: Confirmation in vitro established that three CMV-associated chains were specific for CMV antigens.

PCR involved 60 Vbeta and 13 Jbeta primers. In the study's own analysis: An analysis that came later counted some 81 million unique TCR beta chains, approximately 10 million shared. Method: immunoSEQ multiplex PCR; TCRdb's copy keeps in-frame clones and lacks some. V and J calls and clone size are given by that table; D and trimming were obtained from the DNA. The sample has about 140,000 clones, roughly 80% seen once. The receptor comes from a man aged 35 to 55 in good health and CMV-seronegative. Sequencing was performed on PBMCs.

The chain's CDR3 is CASLGGPGETQYF. Written as DNA, the CDR3 is TGCGCCAGCTTGGGGGGGCCGGGGGAGACCCAGTACTTC. V gene TRBV5-1 combines with J gene TRBJ2-5, with a tentative D call TRBD2 (7 bases). The CDR3 consists of 13 residues. Germline lookup yields CDR1 SGHRS and CDR2 YFSETQ. V shed 7 bases and J shed 5 bases, with 15 bases lying between them.